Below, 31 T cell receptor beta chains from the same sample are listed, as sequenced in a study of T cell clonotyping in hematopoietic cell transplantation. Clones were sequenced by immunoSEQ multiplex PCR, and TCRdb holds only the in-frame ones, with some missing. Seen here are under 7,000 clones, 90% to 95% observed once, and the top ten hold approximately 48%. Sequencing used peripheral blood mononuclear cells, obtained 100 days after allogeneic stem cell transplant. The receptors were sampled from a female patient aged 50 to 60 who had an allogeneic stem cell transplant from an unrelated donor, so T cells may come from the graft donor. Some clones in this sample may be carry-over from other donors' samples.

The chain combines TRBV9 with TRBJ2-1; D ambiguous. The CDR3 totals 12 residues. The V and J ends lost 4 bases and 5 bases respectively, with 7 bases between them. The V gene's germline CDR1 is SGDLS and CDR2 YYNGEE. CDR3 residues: CASSYGNNEQFF. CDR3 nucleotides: TGTGCCAGCAGCTACGGTAACAATGAGCAGTTCTTC.

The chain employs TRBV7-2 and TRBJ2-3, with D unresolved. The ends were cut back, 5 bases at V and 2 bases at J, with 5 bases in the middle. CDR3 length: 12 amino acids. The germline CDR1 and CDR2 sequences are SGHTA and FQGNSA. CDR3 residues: CASSPYTDTQYF. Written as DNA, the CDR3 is TGTGCCAGCAGCCCTTACACAGATACGCAGTATTTT.

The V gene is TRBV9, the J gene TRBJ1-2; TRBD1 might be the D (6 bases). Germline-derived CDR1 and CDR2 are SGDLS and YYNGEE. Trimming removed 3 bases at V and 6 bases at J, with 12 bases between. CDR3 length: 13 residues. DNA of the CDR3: TGTGCCAGCAGCGCTGGGACAAGTAATGGCTACACCTTC. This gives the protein CASSAGTSNGYTF.

For the CDR3, the DNA is TGTGCCTGGAGTCCCCGAAGACAGGGGTCCCCCCTTGAAGCTTTCTTT. Translating it yields CAWSPRRQGSPLEAFF. The chain employs TRBV30 and TRBJ1-1, with TRBD1 matching over 8 bases. The J segment lost 7 bases and the V segment lost 2 bases, leaving 15 bases of the junction unmatched. CDR1 and CDR2 (germline): GTSNPN, SVGIG (reference sequence). The CDR3 length is 16 residues.

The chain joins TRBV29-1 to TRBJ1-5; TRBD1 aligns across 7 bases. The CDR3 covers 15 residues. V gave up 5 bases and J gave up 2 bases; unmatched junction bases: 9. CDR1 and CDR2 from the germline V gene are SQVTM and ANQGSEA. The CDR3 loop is CSVTIQGTGNQPQHF. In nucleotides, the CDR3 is TGCAGCGTTACCATACAGGGGACGGGCAATCAGCCCCAGCATTTT.

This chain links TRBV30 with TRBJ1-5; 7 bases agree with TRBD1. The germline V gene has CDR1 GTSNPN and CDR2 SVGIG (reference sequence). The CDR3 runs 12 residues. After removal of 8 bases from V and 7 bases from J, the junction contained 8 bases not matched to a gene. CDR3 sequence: CAVTGFGQPQHF. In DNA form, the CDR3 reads TGTGCCGTGACAGGGTTCGGGCAGCCCCAGCATTTT.

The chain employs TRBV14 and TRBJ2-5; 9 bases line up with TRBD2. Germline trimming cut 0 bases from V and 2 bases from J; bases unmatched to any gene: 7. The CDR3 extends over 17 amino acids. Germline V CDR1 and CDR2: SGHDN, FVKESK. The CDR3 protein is CASSQEMFLAGQETQYF. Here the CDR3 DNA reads TGTGCCAGCAGCCAAGAGATGTTCCTAGCGGGACAAGAGACCCAGTACTTC. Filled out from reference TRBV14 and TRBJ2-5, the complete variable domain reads EAGVTQFPSHSVIEKGQTVTLRCDPISGHDNLYWYRRVMGKEIKFLLHFVKESKQDESGMPNNRFLAERTGGTYSTLKVQPAELEDSGVYFCASSQEMFLAGQETQYFGPGTRLLVL.

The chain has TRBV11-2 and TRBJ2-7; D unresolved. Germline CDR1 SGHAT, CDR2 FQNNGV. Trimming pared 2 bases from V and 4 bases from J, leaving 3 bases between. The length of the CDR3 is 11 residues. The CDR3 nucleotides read TGTGCCAGCAGCTTATGGTACGAGCAGTACTTC. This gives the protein CASSLWYEQYF.

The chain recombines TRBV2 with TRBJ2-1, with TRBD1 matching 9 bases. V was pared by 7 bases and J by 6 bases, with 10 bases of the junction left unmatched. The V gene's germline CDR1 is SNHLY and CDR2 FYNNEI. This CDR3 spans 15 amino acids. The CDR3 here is CASTRDREGPNEQFF. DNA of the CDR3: TGTGCCAGCACCCGGGACAGGGAGGGCCCCAATGAGCAGTTCTTC.

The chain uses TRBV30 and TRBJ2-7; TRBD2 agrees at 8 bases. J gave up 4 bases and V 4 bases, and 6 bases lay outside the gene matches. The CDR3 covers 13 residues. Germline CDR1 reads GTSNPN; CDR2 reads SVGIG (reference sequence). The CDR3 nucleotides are TGTGCCTGGACCCGGGGGGGAAGTTACGAGCAGTACTTC. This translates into CAWTRGGSYEQYF.

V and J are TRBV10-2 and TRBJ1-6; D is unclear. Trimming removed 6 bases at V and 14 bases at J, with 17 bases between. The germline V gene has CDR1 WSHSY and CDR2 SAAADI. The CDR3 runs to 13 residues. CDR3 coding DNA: TGCGCCAGCAGCGTAGACGGACCCGGATCCCTCCACTTT. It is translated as CASSVDGPGSLHF.

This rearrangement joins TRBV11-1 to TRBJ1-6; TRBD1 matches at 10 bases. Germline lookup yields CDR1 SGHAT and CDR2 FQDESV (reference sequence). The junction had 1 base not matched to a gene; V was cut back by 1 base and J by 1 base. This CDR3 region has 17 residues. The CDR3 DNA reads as TGTGCCAGCAGCTTAGGGGACAGGGGTTCCTATAATTCACCCCTCCACTTT. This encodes CASSLGDRGSYNSPLHF.

DNA for the CDR3: TGTGCCAGCAGCTGGGCCCGGGGGAGCGCTCTGACAGATACGCAGTATTTT. This encodes CASSWARGSALTDTQYF. This chain connects TRBV5-4 to TRBJ2-3; D may be TRBD2 (6 bases). CDR1 and CDR2 from the germline V gene are SGHNT and YYREEE (reference sequence). The ends were cut back, 3 bases at V and 3 bases at J, with 20 bases in the middle. This CDR3 contains 17 residues.

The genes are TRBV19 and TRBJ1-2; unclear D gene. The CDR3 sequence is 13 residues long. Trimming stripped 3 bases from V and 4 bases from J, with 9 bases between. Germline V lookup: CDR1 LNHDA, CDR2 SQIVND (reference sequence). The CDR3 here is CASSMRRAYGYTF. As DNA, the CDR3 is TGTGCCAGTAGTATGAGGAGGGCCTATGGCTACACCTTC.

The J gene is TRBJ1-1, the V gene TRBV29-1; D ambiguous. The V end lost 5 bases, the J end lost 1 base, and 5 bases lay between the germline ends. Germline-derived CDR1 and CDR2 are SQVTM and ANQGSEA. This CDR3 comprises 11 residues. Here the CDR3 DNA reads TGCAGCGTTATATCGAACACTGAAGCTTTCTTT. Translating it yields CSVISNTEAFF.

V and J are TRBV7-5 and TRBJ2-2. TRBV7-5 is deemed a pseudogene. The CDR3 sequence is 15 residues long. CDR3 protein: CARSRPGRIPGELFF. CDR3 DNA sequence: TGTGCCAGAAGCCGACCTGGACGGATCCCCGGGGAGCTGTTTTTT.

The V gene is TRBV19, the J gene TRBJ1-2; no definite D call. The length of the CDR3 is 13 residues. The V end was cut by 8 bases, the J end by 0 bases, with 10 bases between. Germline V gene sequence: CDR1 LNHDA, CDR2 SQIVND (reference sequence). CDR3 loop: CASRQLTNYGYTF. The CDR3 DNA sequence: TGTGCCAGTCGGCAGCTTACTAACTATGGCTACACCTTC.

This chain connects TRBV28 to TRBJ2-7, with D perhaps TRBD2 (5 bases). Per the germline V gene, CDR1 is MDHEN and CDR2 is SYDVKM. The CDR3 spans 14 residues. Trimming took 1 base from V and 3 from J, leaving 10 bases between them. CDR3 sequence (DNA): TGTGCCAGCAGTTTATCCGGGGAGCGCTACGAGCAGTACTTC. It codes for CASSLSGERYEQYF. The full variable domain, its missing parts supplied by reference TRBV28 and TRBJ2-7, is DVKVTQSSRYLVKRTGEKVFLECVQDMDHENMFWYRQDPGLGLRLIYFSYDVKMKEKGDIPEGYSVSREKKERFSLILESASTNQTSMYLCASSLSGERYEQYFGPGTRLTVT.

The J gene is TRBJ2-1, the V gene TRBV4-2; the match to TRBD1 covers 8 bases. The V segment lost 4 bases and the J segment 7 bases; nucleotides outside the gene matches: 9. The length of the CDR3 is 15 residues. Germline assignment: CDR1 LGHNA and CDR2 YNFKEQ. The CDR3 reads CASSRRTGWDNEQFF. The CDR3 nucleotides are TGTGCCAGCAGCCGGAGGACAGGGTGGGATAATGAGCAGTTCTTC.

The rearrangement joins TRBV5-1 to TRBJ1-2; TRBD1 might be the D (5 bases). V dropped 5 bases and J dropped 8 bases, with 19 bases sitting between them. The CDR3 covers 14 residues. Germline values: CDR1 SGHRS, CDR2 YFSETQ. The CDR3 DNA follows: TGCGCCAGCAGGACCTTTGACAGTTTCCTCGGCTACACCTTC. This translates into CASRTFDSFLGYTF.

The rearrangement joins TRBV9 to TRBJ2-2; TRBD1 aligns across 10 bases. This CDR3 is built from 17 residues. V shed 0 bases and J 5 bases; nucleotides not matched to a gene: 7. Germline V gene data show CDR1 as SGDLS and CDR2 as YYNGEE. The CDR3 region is CASSVVRGQGRTGELFF. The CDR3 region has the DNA TGTGCCAGCAGCGTAGTTAGGGGACAGGGGCGGACCGGGGAGCTGTTTTTT.

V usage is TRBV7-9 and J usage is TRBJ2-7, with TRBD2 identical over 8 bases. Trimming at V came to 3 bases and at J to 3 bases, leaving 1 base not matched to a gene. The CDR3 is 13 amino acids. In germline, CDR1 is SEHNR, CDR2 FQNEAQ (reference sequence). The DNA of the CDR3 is TGTGCCAGCAGCTTCGGGGGGGACTACGAGCAGTACTTC. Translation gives CASSFGGDYEQYF.

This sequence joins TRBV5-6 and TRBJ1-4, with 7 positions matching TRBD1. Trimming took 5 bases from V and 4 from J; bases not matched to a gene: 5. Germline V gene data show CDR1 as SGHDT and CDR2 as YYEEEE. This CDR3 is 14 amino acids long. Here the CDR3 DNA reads TGTGCCAGCAGTGCGGGACAGCATAATGAAAAACTGTTTTTT. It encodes CASSAGQHNEKLFF.

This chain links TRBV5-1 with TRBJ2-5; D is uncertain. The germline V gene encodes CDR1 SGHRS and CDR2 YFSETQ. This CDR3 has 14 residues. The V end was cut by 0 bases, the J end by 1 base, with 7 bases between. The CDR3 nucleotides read TGCGCCAGCAGCTTGGCACCTAGCCAAGAGACCCAGTACTTC. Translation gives CASSLAPSQETQYF. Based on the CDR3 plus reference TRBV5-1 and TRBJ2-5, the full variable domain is KAGVTQTPRYLIKTRGQQVTLSCSPISGHRSVSWYQQTPGQGLQFLFEYFSETQRNKGNFPGRFSGRQFSNSRSEMNVSTLELGDSALYLCASSLAPSQETQYFGPGTRLLVL.

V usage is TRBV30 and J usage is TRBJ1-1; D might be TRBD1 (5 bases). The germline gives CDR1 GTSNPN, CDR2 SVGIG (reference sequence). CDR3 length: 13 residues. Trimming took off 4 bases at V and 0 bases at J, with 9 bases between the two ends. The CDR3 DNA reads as TGTGCCTGGACCCGGGGGTTGAACACTGAAGCTTTCTTT. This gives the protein CAWTRGLNTEAFF.

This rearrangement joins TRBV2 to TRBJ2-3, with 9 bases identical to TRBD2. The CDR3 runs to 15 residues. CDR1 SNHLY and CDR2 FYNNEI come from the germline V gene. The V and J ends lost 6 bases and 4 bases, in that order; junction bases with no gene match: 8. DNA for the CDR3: TGTGCCAGCAGCCCCAGGGGACTAGCTTCAGATACGCAGTATTTT. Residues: CASSPRGLASDTQYF. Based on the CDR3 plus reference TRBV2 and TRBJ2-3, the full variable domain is EPEVTQTPSHQVTQMGQEVILRCVPISNHLYFYWYRQILGQKVEFLVSFYNNEISEKSEIFDDQFSVERPDGSNFTLKIRSTKLEDSAMYFCASSPRGLASDTQYFGPGTRLTVL.

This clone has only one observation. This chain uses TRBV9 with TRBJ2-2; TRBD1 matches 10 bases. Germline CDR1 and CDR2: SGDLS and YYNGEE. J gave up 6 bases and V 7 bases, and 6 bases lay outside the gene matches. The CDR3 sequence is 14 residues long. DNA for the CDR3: TGTGCCAGCGCCCGGGACAGGGGCGCCGGGGAGCTGTTTTTT. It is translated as CASARDRGAGELFF.

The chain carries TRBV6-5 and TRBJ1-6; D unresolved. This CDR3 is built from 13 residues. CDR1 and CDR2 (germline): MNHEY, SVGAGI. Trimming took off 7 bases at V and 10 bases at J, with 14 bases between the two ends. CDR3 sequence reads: CASKRGRESPLHF. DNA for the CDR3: TGTGCCAGCAAACGGGGAAGGGAATCACCCCTCCACTTT.

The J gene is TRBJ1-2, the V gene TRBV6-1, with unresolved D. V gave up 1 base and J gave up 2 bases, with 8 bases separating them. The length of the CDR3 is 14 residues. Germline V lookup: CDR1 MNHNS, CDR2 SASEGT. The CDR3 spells CASSEEARNYGYTF. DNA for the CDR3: TGTGCCAGCAGTGAAGAGGCCAGAAACTATGGCTACACCTTC.

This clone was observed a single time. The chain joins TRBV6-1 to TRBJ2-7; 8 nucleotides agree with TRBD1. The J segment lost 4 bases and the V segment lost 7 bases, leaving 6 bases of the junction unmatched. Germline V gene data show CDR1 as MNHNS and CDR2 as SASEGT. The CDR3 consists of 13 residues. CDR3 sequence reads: CASIEGQGYEQYF. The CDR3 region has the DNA TGTGCCAGCATCGAAGGACAGGGATACGAGCAGTACTTC.

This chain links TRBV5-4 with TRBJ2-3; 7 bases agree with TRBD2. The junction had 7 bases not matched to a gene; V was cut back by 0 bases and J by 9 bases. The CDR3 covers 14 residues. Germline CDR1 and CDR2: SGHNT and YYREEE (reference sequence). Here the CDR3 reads CASSLAGSGGTQYF. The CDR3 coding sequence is TGTGCCAGCAGCTTGGCCGGGTCGGGGGGAACGCAGTATTTT.